This TCR beta chain was obtained from a study of blood T cells in healthy people across ages. Study-wide context: With template switching, about one barcoded beta molecule was captured per two T cells. Whole-study results and caveats: Greater diversity and more naive CD4+ cells were seen in long-lived donors than in aged donors.

V lost 6 bases to trimming and J lost 5 bases; unmatched junction nucleotides: 6. CDR3 length equals 14 residues. Germline V CDR1 and CDR2: SGHTA, FQGNSA. In regard to this clonotype: Its cognate antigen is unknown.

It was with a sample-barcoded 5' primer and a J-beta primer mix that a second PCR of roughly 7 to 11 cycles was run. Through a template-switch adaptor with 12 random nucleotides, each cDNA molecule received a tag. Individual samples furnished no less than 2.5 million CDR3-containing paired-end reads apiece. TCRdb re-derived calls from the 5' RACE reads in MiXCR, one entry per CDR3 protein. The repertoire has about 970,000 distinct CDR3 sequences, roughly half of them found once; the top ten carry 20% to 25%. This clonotype originated in a woman aged 55-70 years in good health. The gene calls are TRBV7-2 and TRBJ2-7, with TRBD1 identical over 11 bases. The sample consisted of blood. The CDR3 DNA reads TGTGCCAGCAGTCGCTGGACAGGGGGCCACGAGCAGTACTTC. It specifies CASSRWTGGHEQYF. Full variable domain (rest looked up from reference TRBV7-2 and TRBJ2-7): GAGVSQSPSNKVTEKGKDVELRCDPISGHTALYWYRQSLGQGLEFLIYFQGNSAPDKSGLPSDRFSAERTGGSVSTLTIQRTQQEDSAVYLCASSRWTGGHEQYFGPGTRLTVT.